The source of this T cell receptor (beta chain) is a study of OX40 agonist ivuxolimab in advanced cancers. Baseline, cycle 4 day 1, and cycle 7 day 1 were the blood sampling points. The table came from immunoSEQ multiplex PCR; TCRdb's copy has only in-frame clones and leaves some out. The top ten clones hold 0.85% to 1% of a sample with 70,000 to 85,000 clones, 85% to 90% of them seen once. CDR1 is MNHEY, CDR2 SVGAGI, per germline. This CDR3 is 15 amino acids long. With V trimmed by 2 bases and J by 10 bases, 10 bases remained unmatched. The sequencing here drew on CD4+ or CD8+ T cells sorted from blood, taken in a trial of the OX40 agonist ivuxolimab. The receptor was derived from an adult with an advanced solid tumor such as melanoma, head and neck, liver or kidney cancer. This sequence joins TRBV6-5 and TRBJ1-2; 10 bases fit TRBD1. CDR3 nucleotides: TGTGCCAGCAGTTACGTTCTGGGACAGGGGAGTTTCTACACCTTC. Amino acids: CASSYVLGQGSFYTF.